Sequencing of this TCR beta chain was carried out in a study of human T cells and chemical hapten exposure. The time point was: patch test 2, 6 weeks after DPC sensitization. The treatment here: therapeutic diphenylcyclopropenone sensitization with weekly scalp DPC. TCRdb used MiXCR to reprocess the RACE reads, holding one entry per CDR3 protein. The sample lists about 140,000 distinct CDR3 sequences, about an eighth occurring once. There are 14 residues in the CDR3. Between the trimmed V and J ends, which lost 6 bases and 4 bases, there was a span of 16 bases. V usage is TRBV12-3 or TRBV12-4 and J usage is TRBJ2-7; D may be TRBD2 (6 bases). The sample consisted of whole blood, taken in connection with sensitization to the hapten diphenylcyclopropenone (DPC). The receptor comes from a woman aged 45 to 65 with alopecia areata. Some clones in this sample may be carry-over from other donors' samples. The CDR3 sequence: CASRGLSFGYEQYF. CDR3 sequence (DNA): TGTGCCAGCAGGGGACTCTCTTTCGGGTACGAGCAGTACTTC.